A single sample gave rise to the 32 T cell receptor beta chains below, sequenced in a study of T cells in Graves' hyperthyroidism and ophthalmopathy. Amplification of TCR beta CDR3 regions was performed using RNA transcripts as template. RT-PCR in the first round (using the HTBI primer set) targeted the TCR CDR3. TCRdb ran MiXCR on the multiplex PCR reads and lists one entry per CDR3 protein. The sample has roughly 840,000 distinct CDR3 sequences, 35% to 40% seen once. Sequenced material: blood. The receptors originated from a man aged 18 to 30 with Graves' hyperthyroidism.

The chain has TRBV25-1 and TRBJ2-5, with 10 bases matching TRBD2. V dropped 1 base and J dropped 2; count of bases not matched to a gene: 7. CDR3 length equals 17 residues. In germline, CDR1 is MGHDK, CDR2 SYGVNS. The CDR3 here is CASSEFVFSGRQETQYF. The CDR3 DNA sequence: TGTGCCAGCAGTGAATTCGTTTTTAGCGGGAGGCAAGAGACCCAGTACTTC.

This clonotype came up a few times. V is TRBV9 and J is TRBJ2-6, with D uncertain. V lost 3 bases, J lost 2 bases, and 6 bases lay in between. Per the germline V gene, CDR1 is SGDLS and CDR2 is YYNGEE. This CDR3 has 14 residues. The CDR3 is CASSGPAGANVLTF. CDR3 sequence (DNA): TGTGCCAGCAGCGGACCAGCTGGGGCCAACGTCCTGACTTTC.

The CDR3 nucleotides read TGTGCCAGCAGTGGGCAAGTCAGCGAGACCCAGTACTTC. Protein sequence: CASSGQVSETQYF. The chain has TRBV7-9 and TRBJ2-5, with no clear D. V was pared by 6 bases and J by 5 bases, with 13 bases between. Germline assignment: CDR1 SEHNR and CDR2 FQNEAQ (reference sequence). The CDR3 length is 13 residues.

This clonotype was counted between two and nine times. The CDR3 nucleotides are TGTGCCACTCATCGCAGCTCTCTCCCCTACGAGCAGTACTTC. This sequence encodes CATHRSSLPYEQYF. The V and J genes are TRBV6-5 and TRBJ2-7; no clear D. The CDR3 has 14 amino acids. Germline V gene sequence: CDR1 MNHEY, CDR2 SVGAGI. The V and J ends lost 10 bases and 2 bases respectively, with 18 bases between them.

This clonotype was seen many times. V usage is TRBV24-1 and J usage is TRBJ1-4, with D unresolved. The CDR3 has 12 residues. The ends were cut back, 5 bases at V and 5 bases at J, with 5 bases in the middle. Germline V gene data show CDR1 as KGHDR and CDR2 as SFDVKD. CDR3 DNA: TGTGCCACCAGTGGGGTGAATGAAAAACTGTTTTTT. It encodes CATSGVNEKLFF.

The genes are TRBV6-5 and TRBJ1-1, with TRBD1 as a possible D gene (6 bases). V was shortened by 6 bases and J by 6 bases, with 14 bases between the two germline ends. Germline loops: CDR1 MNHEY, CDR2 SVGAGI. The CDR3 extends over 13 amino acids. CDR3 amino acids: CASRIQGQAEAFF. The DNA for the CDR3 is TGTGCCAGCAGAATACAGGGTCAGGCTGAAGCTTTCTTT.

This clonotype was counted at least ten times. The CDR3 region is CASSFDRFLGYTF. DNA for the CDR3: TGTGCCAGCAGTTTTGACAGGTTTCTGGGCTACACCTTC. The chain combines TRBV12-3 or TRBV12-4 with TRBJ1-2, with D tentatively TRBD1 (6 bases). The CDR3 runs 13 residues. Trimming pared 3 bases from V and 8 bases from J, leaving 13 bases between.

The sample holds a few counts of this clonotype. This may arise from a read error, as a much more abundant clone is one base away. This chain links TRBV2 with TRBJ1-4, with 10 bases aligning to TRBD1. Germline lookup yields CDR1 SNHLY and CDR2 FYNNEI. The CDR3 covers 17 residues. The chain's CDR3 is CVSSEARVGTGDEKLFF. CDR3 in DNA: TGTGTCAGCAGTGAAGCCAGGGTCGGGACAGGGGATGAAAAACTGTTTTTT.

The rearrangement uses TRBV19 and TRBJ1-5; possible D gene TRBD1, 5 bases. The CDR3 has 14 residues. From germline, CDR1 is LNHDA and CDR2 SQIVND (reference sequence). CDR3 coding DNA: TGTGCTAGTCTGCCGGGGGGAAGCAATCAGCCCCAGCATTTT. Protein sequence: CASLPGGSNQPQHF. The whole variable domain, remainder taken from reference TRBV19 and TRBJ1-5, is DGGITQSPKYLFRKEGQNVTLSCEQNLNHDAMYWYRQDPGQGLRLIYYSQIVNDFQKGDIAEGYSVSREKKESFPLTVTSAQKNPTAFYLCASLPGGSNQPQHFGDGTRLSIL.

V usage is TRBV6-6 and J usage is TRBJ1-1, with no clear D. CDR1 is MNHNY and CDR2 is SVGAGI in the germline V gene (reference sequence). The CDR3 totals 18 residues. The ends were cut back, 5 bases at V and 1 base at J, with 23 bases in the middle. The CDR3 bases are TGTGCCAGCAGTGAAGCGCTTATGGGGAGGCGGTGGAACACTGAAGCTTTCTTT. Protein: CASSEALMGRRWNTEAFF.

Worth noting for this clonotype: A single base separates this from a much larger clone, so it may be a read error. V is TRBV19 and J is TRBJ1-2; D gene unclear. Germline V gene sequence: CDR1 LNHDA, CDR2 SQIVND (reference sequence). The CDR3 totals 14 residues. Trimming stripped 1 base from V and 1 base from J, with 7 bases between. The CDR3 sequence: CASSIVRFNYGYTF. CDR3 DNA sequence: TGTGCCAGTAGTATAGTACGGTTTAACTATGGCTACACCTTC.

The rearrangement links TRBV7-9 to TRBJ1-1; tentative D call: TRBD1 (5 bases). The CDR3 is 15 amino acids. The germline gives CDR1 SEHNR, CDR2 FQNEAQ (reference sequence). Trimming left V 0 bases short and J 3 bases short, with 11 bases between. The CDR3 protein is CASSLAQGFDTEAFF. The CDR3 bases are TGTGCCAGCAGCTTAGCGCAGGGTTTTGACACTGAAGCTTTCTTT. The whole variable domain, remainder taken from reference TRBV7-9 and TRBJ1-1, is DTGVSQNPRHKITKRGQNVTFRCDPISEHNRLYWYRQTLGQGPEFLTYFQNEAQLEKSRLLSDRFSAERPKGSFSTLEIQRTEQGDSAMYLCASSLAQGFDTEAFFGQGTRLTVV.

A word on this clonotype: Here the CDR3 omits its conserved ending phenylalanine or tryptophan, so a read error is the likely source. The V call is TRBV10-2, the J call TRBJ2-5; D is possibly TRBD1 or TRBD2 (6 bases each). Germline CDR1 and CDR2: WSHSY and SAAADI. V lost 3 bases and J 4 bases, leaving 9 bases between the germline ends. The CDR3 has 13 amino acids. The CDR3 region has the DNA TGCGCCAGCAGTGAACAGGGAGGAGAGACCCAGTACCTC. This gives the protein CASSEQGGETQYL.

The rearrangement joins TRBV7-3 to TRBJ1-1; no clear D gene. V gave up 5 bases and J gave up 4 bases, with 14 bases separating them. This CDR3 spans 14 amino acids. Per the germline V gene, CDR1 is SGHTA and CDR2 is FQGTGA. This CDR3 reads CASSEGLEGTEAFF. CDR3 coding DNA: TGTGCCAGCAGCGAAGGGCTGGAGGGCACTGAAGCTTTCTTT.

This clonotype has a count of ten or more. J is TRBJ1-1 and V is TRBV10-3; D may be TRBD1 (6 bases). Germline-derived CDR1 and CDR2 are ENHRY and SYGVKD. Trimming stripped 2 bases from V and 4 bases from J, with 14 bases between. CDR3 length equals 15 residues. The CDR3 DNA follows: TGTGCCATCAGTGAGCCGTGGGAGGGGGGCACTGAAGCTTTCTTT. Translating it yields CAISEPWEGGTEAFF.

The chain recombines TRBV3-1 with TRBJ2-7, with TRBD1 as a possible D gene (5 bases). Trimming cost V 2 bases and J 3 bases, with 8 bases left between them. Germline V gene lookup returns CDR1 LGHDT and CDR2 YNNKEL (reference sequence). The CDR3 has 13 residues. The CDR3 loop is CASSQRQIYEQYF. CDR3 sequence (DNA): TGTGCCAGCAGCCAAAGACAGATCTACGAGCAGTACTTC.

J is TRBJ1-5 and V is TRBV10-3; possible D gene TRBD1, 6 bases. V lost 10 bases, J lost 3 bases, and 13 bases lay in between. CDR1 ENHRY and CDR2 SYGVKD come from the germline V gene. The CDR3 is 13 residues long. The CDR3 sequence is CASGRDNNQPQHF. In nucleotides, the CDR3 is TGTGCCAGCGGTCGGGACAACAATCAGCCCCAGCATTTT.

This clonotype has at least ten counts. The V and J genes are TRBV29-1 and TRBJ2-2; D not resolved. V shed 5 bases and J shed 0 bases, with 4 bases lying between them. The CDR3 loop spans 12 amino acids. Germline V lookup: CDR1 SQVTM, CDR2 ANQGSEA. Here the CDR3 DNA reads TGCAGCGTTCATCCGAACACCGGGGAGCTGTTTTTT. Its protein is CSVHPNTGELFF.

The chain is built from TRBV7-2 and TRBJ1-5, with D possibly matching TRBD1 (6 bases). The CDR3 is 13 residues long. Trimming pared 1 base from V and 10 bases from J, leaving 11 bases between. CDR1 and CDR2 from the germline V gene are SGHTA and FQGNSA. DNA of the CDR3: TGTGCCAGCAGCTTAGGGGGGGCTCATCCCCAGCATTTT. Translated: CASSLGGAHPQHF. The variable domain in full, with the rest retrieved from reference TRBV7-2 and TRBJ1-5, is GAGVSQSPSNKVTEKGKDVELRCDPISGHTALYWYRQSLGQGLEFLIYFQGNSAPDKSGLPSDRFSAERTGGSVSTLTIQRTQQEDSAVYLCASSLGGAHPQHFGDGTRLSIL.

In this sample, this clonotype turned up a few times. This chain connects TRBV6-5 to TRBJ1-1, with no clear D. V was clipped by 0 bases and J by 0 bases, with 8 bases between them. In germline, CDR1 is MNHEY, CDR2 SVGAGI. This CDR3 is 15 amino acids long. CDR3 loop: CASSYSIPVNTEAFF. CDR3 sequence (DNA): TGTGCCAGCAGTTACTCGATACCCGTGAACACTGAAGCTTTCTTT.

The rearrangement joins TRBV7-6 to TRBJ2-7; a possible D gene is TRBD2 (7 bases). With 5 bases removed from V and 6 bases from J, the gap between germline ends came to 17 bases. CDR3 length: 14 amino acids. Germline CDR1 SGHVS, CDR2 FNYEAQ. The CDR3 spells CASSRGAAAGEQYF. In DNA, the CDR3 is TGTGCCAGCAGCCGGGGGGCAGCGGCGGGCGAGCAGTACTTC.

This clonotype was found many times. The V gene is TRBV29-1, the J gene TRBJ1-5, with D hard to call. Germline loops: CDR1 SQVTM, CDR2 ANQGSEA. The CDR3 runs to 13 residues. V gave up 3 bases and J gave up 3 bases, with 9 bases separating them. As DNA, the CDR3 is TGCAGCGTTGAGGTTAACACCAATCAGCCCCAGCATTTT. Translating gives CSVEVNTNQPQHF. Together with reference TRBV29-1 and TRBJ1-5, the CDR3 gives the full variable domain: SAVISQKPSRDICQRGTSLTIQCQVDSQVTMMFWYRQQPGQSLTLIATANQGSEATYESGFVIDKFPISRPNLTFSTLTVSNMSPEDSSIYLCSVEVNTNQPQHFGDGTRLSIL.

This clonotype was counted once. One end of the junction does not line up with germline, which may come from a read error. The rearrangement links TRBV10-3 to TRBJ1-5, with a possible D match to TRBD1 (6 bases). CDR1 is ENHRY and CDR2 is SYGVKD in the germline V gene. The CDR3 is made up of 15 amino acids. In nucleotides, the CDR3 is TGTGCCAGCAGTCCTTTAGCGGGGGCACAAGAGACCCAGCATTTT. Amino acids: CASSPLAGAQETQHF.

The chain is built from TRBV4-1 and TRBJ2-7, with D perhaps matching TRBD2 (7 bases). This CDR3 contains 16 residues. Germline CDR1 and CDR2: MGHRA and YSYEKL. The V end lost 2 bases, the J end lost 4 bases, and 18 bases lay between the germline ends. The CDR3 loop reads CASSQSSRGGVYEQYF. The CDR3 DNA reads as TGCGCCAGCAGCCAAAGTTCTAGAGGGGGGGTATACGAGCAGTACTTC.

This sequence joins TRBV7-2 and TRBJ2-7; 8 bases map to TRBD2. Gene TRBJ2-1 matches the end of the DNA better, so the J call may be wrong. CDR1 is SGHTA and CDR2 is FQGNSA in the germline V gene. The CDR3 is made up of 13 amino acids. In DNA form, the CDR3 reads TGTGCCAGCAGCACCAGCGGGGGCGACGAGCAGTTCTTC. Its protein is CASSTSGGDEQFF.

This clonotype turned up a few times. The J gene is TRBJ1-1, the V gene TRBV13, with D tentatively TRBD1 (5 bases). Looked up from germline, CDR1 is PRHDT and CDR2 is FYEKMQ (reference sequence). V gave up 6 bases and J gave up 5 bases, with 16 bases separating them. This CDR3 region has 14 residues. For the CDR3, the DNA is TGTGCCAGCAGTTCAGCGGGGGGGGGAACTGAAGCTTTCTTT. This gives the protein CASSSAGGGTEAFF.

This clonotype was counted only a few times. The chain combines TRBV5-6 with TRBJ2-5; 8 bases match TRBD1. This CDR3 comprises 14 residues. CDR1 and CDR2 (germline): SGHDT, YYEEEE. Trimming cost V 0 bases and J 5 bases; bases outside gene matches: 3. The CDR3 DNA reads as TGTGCCAGCAGCTTGGATGGACAGGGTGAGACCCAGTACTTC. This gives the protein CASSLDGQGETQYF.

V usage is TRBV5-1 and J usage is TRBJ1-1; the D is unclear. Germline V lookup: CDR1 SGHRS, CDR2 YFSETQ. The CDR3 length is 15 residues. V gave up 0 bases and J gave up 3 bases, with 12 bases separating them. The CDR3 sequence is CASSLAEHAHTEAFF. The CDR3 DNA reads as TGCGCCAGCAGCTTGGCCGAGCACGCTCACACTGAAGCTTTCTTT.

The rearrangement joins TRBV10-2 to TRBJ2-3; 12 bases are shared with TRBD2. V was pared by 6 bases and J by 9 bases, with 7 bases of the junction left unmatched. The CDR3 extends over 14 amino acids. The germline gives CDR1 WSHSY, CDR2 SAAADI. CDR3 protein: CASRTSGSRPTQYF. In DNA, the CDR3 is TGCGCCAGCAGGACTAGCGGGAGCCGCCCCACGCAGTATTTT.

In nucleotides, the CDR3 is TGTGCCAGCAGTTCTAATGGGGAGCCCCAGCATTTT. This translates into CASSSNGEPQHF. The gene calls are TRBV6-5 and TRBJ1-5; no definite D call. The CDR3 loop spans 12 amino acids. Germline V gene sequence: CDR1 MNHEY, CDR2 SVGAGI. Trimming removed 4 bases from V and 8 bases from J, with 9 bases in between.

The chain couples TRBV20-1 to TRBJ1-2, with D possibly matching TRBD1 (6 bases). CDR1 is DFQATT, CDR2 SNEGSKA, per germline (reference sequence). Trimming cost V 3 bases and J 4 bases, with 12 bases left between them. This CDR3 has 13 amino acids. CDR3 sequence (DNA): TGCAGTGCTAGTGTGGGGGCAGTCTATGGCTACACCTTC. Translated: CSASVGAVYGYTF.

This clonotype was counted many times. The J gene is TRBJ2-7, the V gene TRBV7-2; D unclear. Germline V lookup: CDR1 SGHTA, CDR2 FQGNSA. Trimming shortened V by 2 bases and J by 6 bases, and 5 bases separated the two germline ends. CDR3 length: 11 amino acids. This CDR3 is CASSLWSEQYF. Written as DNA, the CDR3 is TGTGCCAGCAGCTTATGGTCCGAGCAGTACTTC.